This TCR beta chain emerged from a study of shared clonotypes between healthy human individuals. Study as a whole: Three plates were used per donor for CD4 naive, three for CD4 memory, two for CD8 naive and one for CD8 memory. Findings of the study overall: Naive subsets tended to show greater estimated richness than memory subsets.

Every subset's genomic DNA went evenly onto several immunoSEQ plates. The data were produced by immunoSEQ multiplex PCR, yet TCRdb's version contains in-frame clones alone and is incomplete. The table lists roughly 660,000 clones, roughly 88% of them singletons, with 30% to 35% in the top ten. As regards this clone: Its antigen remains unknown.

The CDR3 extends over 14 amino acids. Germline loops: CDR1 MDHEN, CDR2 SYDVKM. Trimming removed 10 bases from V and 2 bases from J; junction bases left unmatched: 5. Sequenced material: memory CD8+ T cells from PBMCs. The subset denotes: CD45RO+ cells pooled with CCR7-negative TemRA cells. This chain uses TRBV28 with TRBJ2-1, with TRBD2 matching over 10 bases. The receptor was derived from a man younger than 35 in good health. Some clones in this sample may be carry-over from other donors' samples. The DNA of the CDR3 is TGTGCCAATACAGGACTAGCGGCCTACAATGAGCAGTTCTTC. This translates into CANTGLAAYNEQFF.